This TCR beta chain was sequenced during a study of blood T cell repertoires in COVID-19. Study summary: Italy, Spain and the United States were the sources of the convalescent and acute COVID-19 samples.

Germline CDR1 SNHLY, CDR2 FYNNEI. This CDR3 is 13 amino acids long. The germline V and J ends were trimmed by 9 bases and 5 bases, with 16 bases remaining between them. Authors' methods: Reference gene primers were amplified, and this amplification served to estimate nucleated cell counts. Some clones are missing from TCRdb's copy, which holds only in-frame ones; the method was immunoSEQ multiplex PCR. The V and J calls and the clone size are those of that table, but D and trimming were determined from the DNA. The sample shows 110,000 to 150,000 clones, around three quarters of them seen only once. The sequence derives from a man aged 50-59 years with active or convalescent COVID-19. V and J are TRBV2 and TRBJ1-2, with D possibly being TRBD1 (6 bases). Material for sequencing was peripheral blood. The CDR3 nucleotides read TGTGCCAGTCGACGGGCAGGGACATATGGCTACACCTTC. As protein: CASRRAGTYGYTF. Full variable domain (rest looked up from reference TRBV2 and TRBJ1-2): EPEVTQTPSHQVTQMGQEVILRCVPISNHLYFYWYRQILGQKVEFLVSFYNNEISEKSEIFDDQFSVERPDGSNFTLKIRSTKLEDSAMYFCASRRAGTYGYTFGSGTRLTVV.